What follows is one T cell receptor (beta chain) and its context. Germline V CDR1 and CDR2: DFQATT, SNEGSKA (reference sequence). The CDR3 spans 17 residues. The data originate from a study of T cells expressing NK-cell markers. On the study more broadly: Sorted CD3+CD56+NKG2C+, CD3+CD56+NKG2C- and CD3+CD56-NKG2C+ T-cell subsets were beta-chain profiled.

TCRdb reprocessed the 5' RACE reads and reports one entry per CDR3 protein, with no DNA. The sample table includes over 200,000 distinct CDR3 sequences. Sequenced sample: blood T cells: a sorted CD56 or NKG2C T cell subset, CD4+ or CD8+ T cells, or bulk PBMC T cells (not recorded which). The TCR was taken from a man in his late teens or twenties in good health. This rearrangement joins TRBV20-1 to TRBJ2-2; TCRdb proposes TRBD2, but this gene call is untestable without DNA. CDR3: CSARGGLGGRHTGELFF.